These 8 T cell receptor beta chains were all obtained from the same sample, sequenced in a study of cytomegalovirus exposure and HLA in healthy donors. The PCR ran on 60 Vbeta and 13 Jbeta primers. Assay: immunoSEQ multiplex PCR; the TCRdb copy retains only in-frame clones and omits some. The data hold 100,000 to 150,000 clones, with around 70% observed a single time. Sequenced: PBMCs. These receptors originate from a man aged 35 to 55 in good health and CMV-seropositive.

This chain uses TRBV6-6 with TRBJ1-5; perhaps TRBD1 as D (5 bases). Germline-derived CDR1 and CDR2 are MNHNY and SVGAGI (reference sequence). The CDR3 contains 16 residues. Trimming shortened V by 6 bases and J by 4 bases, and 19 bases separated the two germline ends. The CDR3 DNA follows: TGTGCCAGCAGCGGTCGGGCAGGGCTATGGAATCAGCCCCAGCATTTT. Amino acids: CASSGRAGLWNQPQHF.

The CDR3 loop reads CASSPVAVEQFF. The CDR3 DNA reads as TGTGCCAGCAGCCCGGTAGCGGTTGAGCAGTTCTTC. This rearrangement joins TRBV7-9 to TRBJ2-1; tentatively, D is TRBD2 (6 bases). The CDR3 runs 12 residues. Germline lookup yields CDR1 SEHNR and CDR2 FQNEAQ (reference sequence). Trimming left V 5 bases short and J 9 bases short, with 11 bases between. Full variable domain (outside the CDR3, taken from reference TRBV7-9 and TRBJ2-1): DTGVSQNPRHKITKRGQNVTFRCDPISEHNRLYWYRQTLGQGPEFLTYFQNEAQLEKSRLLSDRFSAERPKGSFSTLEIQRTEQGDSAMYLCASSPVAVEQFFGPGTRLTVL.

J is TRBJ2-3 and V is TRBV30; 7 bases are shared with TRBD2. There are 15 residues in the CDR3. Germline CDR1 reads GTSNPN; CDR2 reads SVGIG (reference sequence). J was trimmed by 4 bases and V by 2 bases; bases with no gene match: 9. CDR3 loop: CAWSIAGLNSDTQYF. The CDR3, as DNA: TGTGCCTGGAGTATCGCGGGACTAAATTCAGATACGCAGTATTTT.

The gene calls are TRBV6-1 and TRBJ1-1; tentatively, D is TRBD1 (6 bases). The CDR3 runs to 13 residues. Germline V gives CDR1 MNHNS, CDR2 SASEGT. Trimming took 6 bases from V and 5 from J, leaving 13 bases between them. The CDR3 DNA sequence: TGTGCCAGCAGCGAAACACAGGGAACTGAAGCTTTCTTT. This sequence encodes CASSETQGTEAFF.

This clone was detected only once. V usage is TRBV11-3 and J usage is TRBJ2-3; D perhaps matches TRBD2 (5 bases). Germline V lookup: CDR1 SGHNT, CDR2 YENEEA. V lost 3 bases and J 1 base, leaving 5 bases between the germline ends. The CDR3 sequence is 13 residues long. DNA for the CDR3: TGTGCCAGCAGCTTCGGGGGCACAGATACGCAGTATTTT. It translates to CASSFGGTDTQYF.

This chain uses TRBV4-2 with TRBJ2-1; TRBD2 aligns across 8 bases. In germline, CDR1 is LGHNA, CDR2 YNFKEQ. V was clipped by 1 base and J by 9 bases; unmatched bases: 8. The CDR3 sequence is 15 residues long. The CDR3 spells CASSQVVAGPGEQFF. Written as DNA, the CDR3 is TGTGCCAGCAGCCAAGTAGTAGCGGGGCCGGGTGAGCAGTTCTTC.

CDR3 nucleotide sequence: TGTGCCACCACTTTGCCCAGGGGAAACACCATATATTTT. This sequence encodes CATTLPRGNTIYF. The rearrangement uses TRBV28 and TRBJ1-3; no firm D call. The CDR3 is 13 residues long. Trimming removed 10 bases at V and 4 bases at J, with 14 bases between. In germline, CDR1 is MDHEN, CDR2 SYDVKM.

The chain carries TRBV28 and TRBJ2-7, with D perhaps matching TRBD1 (6 bases). The CDR3 consists of 17 residues. V was cut by 3 bases and J by 2 bases, with 20 bases left in between. From germline, CDR1 is MDHEN and CDR2 SYDVKM. CDR3 nucleotides: TGTGCCAGCAGTTTCCTTGGGGGCGGGTTAGCCCCCTACGAGCAGTACTTC. As protein: CASSFLGGGLAPYEQYF.